This TCR beta chain derives from a study of blood T cell repertoires in COVID-19. Using immunoSEQ multiplex PCR, the repertoire was profiled, and TCRdb retains in-frame clones only, with some absent. The sample has approximately 70,000 clones, approximately 86% seen once. Unmatched junction bases numbered 9, after V lost 4 bases and J lost 13 bases. CDR3 length equals 13 residues. From germline, CDR1 is SGHNT and CDR2 YENEEA. This receptor was obtained from an older woman with acute or convalescent COVID-19. Specimen: peripheral blood. The genes are TRBV11-3 and TRBJ2-2; 7 bases match TRBD1. The CDR3 reads CASSSTRGRVLFF. As DNA, the CDR3 is TGTGCCAGCAGCTCAACAAGGGGGCGGGTGCTGTTTTTT.